This T cell receptor beta chain emerged from a study of shared clonotypes between healthy human individuals. The ends lost 1 base at V and 4 bases at J; junction bases unmatched: 3. Germline V CDR1 and CDR2: SGHVS, FNYEAQ. The CDR3 loop spans 15 amino acids. There were no recent acute infections or vaccinations among the donors, who were healthy HIV-negative adults. Genomic DNA for unsorted samples, which was extracted with the QIAamp DNA Blood Mini kit, came from some 90 million PBMCs. Whole-study results and caveats: The diversity represented, both genetic and in exposure history, was limited by few donors.

This clone appeared once. Its antigen is undetermined. The protocol was immunoSEQ multiplex PCR, while the TCRdb copy is restricted to in-frame clones and leaves out a portion. The sample lists about 480,000 clones, approximately 79% occurring once. The sample was PBMCs. V usage is TRBV7-6 and J usage is TRBJ2-5; 10 bases map to TRBD2. This clonotype was obtained from a woman aged 40-49 years in good health. Some clones in this sample may be carry-over from other donors' samples. CDR3 amino acids: CASSLVAGGVETQYF. CDR3 bases: TGTGCCAGCAGCTTAGTAGCGGGAGGAGTAGAGACCCAGTACTTC.